This T cell receptor (beta chain) was identified in a study of metastatic and nonmetastatic thyroid tumors (dated by TCRdb to between 2020 and 2021). For the study in its entirety: Repertoires were compared across peripheral blood and tumor or nodule tissue samples from malignant and benign thyroid patients. Broader findings and caveats from the paper: In both blood and tumor samples, malignant tumors were reported to have significantly higher TCR beta diversity than benign nodules.

The library was built by means of PCR. These reads were obtained on an Illumina HiSeq 4000. High-throughput sequencing was used to profile the CDR3 region of the TCR beta-chain in every patient. Regarding the original processing steps: CDR3 differences across clinicopathological groups were used to build a classifier for discriminating distant-metastatic papillary thyroid cancer patients. To measure repertoire diversity the researchers used the Shannon index, while the Morisita-Horn index served to gauge how similar the tumor and blood repertoires were. The raw public data were reprocessed by TCRdb itself: fastp quality trimming at Q25, MiXCR clonotype calling, in-frame beta chains only. TCRdb, not the original authors, processed these V and J calls. Here the sample has about 49,000 clones; 4% to 5% occur a single time. Around a tenth of the sample goes to the ten largest clones. Notes on this clone: Its antigen remains unidentified. Given a much more abundant clone one base away, this may be a read error. Other DNA sequences in the same sample also yield this CDR3.

From cysteine to phenylalanine, the CDR3 is 12 amino acids long. The only DNA kept is the CDR3, 36 bases in frame from the first base. V is cut by 5 bases and J by 5 bases, and the space between the germline ends is 9 bases. Reading the germline V gene gives CDR1 KGHSH and CDR2 LQKENI. No patient had received any treatment before thyroid surgery. Using T-cell receptor beta sequencing, the study looked back at clinical samples from patients collected from about 2011 to 2018. The sequence derives from a female donor with papillary thyroid cancer or a benign thyroid nodule (not recorded which). Some clones in this sample may be carry-over from other donors' samples. Sequencing was performed on blood. The receptor chain draws on TRBV18 and TRBJ1-2; the D gene assignment is ambiguous. The DNA reads as follows: TGTGCCAGCTCAATTCAAACTTATGGCTACACCTTC. Translated, this gives CASSIQTYGYTF.